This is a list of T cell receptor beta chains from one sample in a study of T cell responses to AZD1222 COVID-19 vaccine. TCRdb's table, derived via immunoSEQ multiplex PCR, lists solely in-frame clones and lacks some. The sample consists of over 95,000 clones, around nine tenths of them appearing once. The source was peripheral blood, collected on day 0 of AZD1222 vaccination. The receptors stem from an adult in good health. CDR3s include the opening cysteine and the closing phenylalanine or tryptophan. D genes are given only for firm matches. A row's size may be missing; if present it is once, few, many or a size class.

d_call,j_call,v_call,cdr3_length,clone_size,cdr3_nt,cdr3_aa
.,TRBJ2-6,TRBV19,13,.,TGTGCCAGTAGTATGGGGTCTATCGACGTCCTGACTTTC,CASSMGSIDVLTF
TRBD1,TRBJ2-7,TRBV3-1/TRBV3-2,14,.,TGTGCCAGCAGCCGCCCCGGGACAGGATACGAGCAGTACTTC,CASSRPGTGYEQYF
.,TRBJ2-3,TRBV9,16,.,TGTGCCAGCAGCGGACGCGGGTCGGGGGGCACAGATACGCAGTATTTT,CASSGRGSGGTDTQYF
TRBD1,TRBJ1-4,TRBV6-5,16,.,TGTGCCAGCAGTTACTCGGGACAGGGGTCTAATGAAAAACTGTTTTTT,CASSYSGQGSNEKLFF
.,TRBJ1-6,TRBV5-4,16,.,TGTGCCAGCAGCTTACAAGGGAGCTCCTATAATTCACCCCTCCACTTT,CASSLQGSSYNSPLHF
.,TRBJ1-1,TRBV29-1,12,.,TGCAGCGGGGGGGGCACCGAGACCGAAGCTTTCTTT,CSGGGTETEAFF
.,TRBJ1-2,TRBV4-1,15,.,TGCGCCAGCAGCCAAGTTGCGCAACCGGGGTATGGCTACACCTTC,CASSQVAQPGYGYTF
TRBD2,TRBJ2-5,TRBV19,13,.,TGTGCCAGTAGTATTCGGGAGGGGGAGACCCAGTACTTC,CASSIREGETQYF
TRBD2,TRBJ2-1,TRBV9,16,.,TGTGCCAGCAGCCCATTTAGCGGGGGCCTCCGTGATGAGCAGTTCTTC,CASSPFSGGLRDEQFF
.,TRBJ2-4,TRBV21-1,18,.,TGTGCCAGCAGCAAAGGGCCAGACAACTTCCTCCAGCCAAGCATTCAGTACTTC,CASSKGPDNFLQPSIQYF
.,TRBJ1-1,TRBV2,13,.,TGTGCCAGCAGTGACAGGACAGCGTCTGAAGCTTTCTTT,CASSDRTASEAFF
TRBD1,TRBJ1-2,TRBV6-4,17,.,TGTGCCAGCATCCCCAGGGACAGGGGGTTTGCTAACTATGGCTACACCTTC,CASIPRDRGFANYGYTF
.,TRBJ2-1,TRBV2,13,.,TGTGCCAGCACCCGGACCCCAGACAATGAGCAGTTCTTC,CASTRTPDNEQFF
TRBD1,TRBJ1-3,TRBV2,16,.,TGTGCCAGCAGTGAAGCCAGGGGGCTGTCTGGAAACACCATATATTTT,CASSEARGLSGNTIYF
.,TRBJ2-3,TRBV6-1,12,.,TGTGCCAGCAGTGAGTTTGGGGATACGCAGTATTTT,CASSEFGDTQYF
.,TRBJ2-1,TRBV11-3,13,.,TGTGCCAGCAGCTCAATGGGCTCCCCAGAGCAGTTCTTC,CASSSMGSPEQFF
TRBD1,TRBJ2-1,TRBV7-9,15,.,TGTGCCAGCAGCTTTGCGACAGGGCCACACAATGAGCAGTTCTTC,CASSFATGPHNEQFF
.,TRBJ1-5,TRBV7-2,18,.,TGTGCCAGCAGCTTAGTTCCCCCTGTGGGGTATAGCAATCAGCCCCAGCATTTT,CASSLVPPVGYSNQPQHF
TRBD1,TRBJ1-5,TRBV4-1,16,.,TGCGCCAGCAGCCCGCAAGGCAGGGGGATTGATCAGCCCCAGCATTTT,CASSPQGRGIDQPQHF
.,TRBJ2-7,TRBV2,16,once,TGTGCCAGCAGGCGGGCAGGTTCGTCAAGCTCCTACGAGCAGTACTTC,CASRRAGSSSSYEQYF
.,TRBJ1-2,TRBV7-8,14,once,TGTGCCAGCAGCTTGGCCGGGCCCCTTGAGAGCTACACCTTC,CASSLAGPLESYTF
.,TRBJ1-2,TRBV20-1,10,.,TGCAGTGCTGAGAACTATGGCTACACCTTC,CSAENYGYTF